The 27 T cell receptor beta chains in this list originate from one sample, sequenced in a study of identical twins. TCRdb re-called the 5' RACE reads through MiXCR, storing one row per CDR3 protein. This sample has hundreds of thousands of distinct CDR3 sequences; roughly 6% occur once, and the top ten carry 1.5% to 2%. Material for sequencing was naive T cells sorted from blood. These receptors were collected from a man younger than 30 in good health.

This chain uses TRBV20-1 with TRBJ1-1, with D maybe TRBD1 (6 bases). Germline V gives CDR1 DFQATT, CDR2 SNEGSKA (reference sequence). This CDR3 contains 16 residues. The V end was cut by 3 bases, the J end by 4 bases, with 21 bases between. The CDR3 loop reads CSASVQGRNLLTEAFF. Written as DNA, the CDR3 is TGCAGTGCTAGTGTTCAGGGGCGAAACCTTCTCACTGAAGCTTTCTTT.

This rearrangement joins TRBV15 to TRBJ2-3; no reliable D call. Germline V gives CDR1 LNHNV, CDR2 YYDKDF (reference sequence). V was trimmed by 1 base and J by 5 bases, leaving 16 bases between them. CDR3 size: 16 residues. In DNA form, the CDR3 reads TGTGCCACCAGCAGAGCTGATAGTCCCTACTTAGATACGCAGTATTTT. Translated, it gives CATSRADSPYLDTQYF.

This clonotype was counted ten times or more. V gene TRBV7-9 combines with J gene TRBJ2-1; D not certain. The CDR3 sequence is 16 residues long. V was clipped by 3 bases and J by 2 bases, with 14 bases between them. Per germline, CDR1 SEHNR and CDR2 FQNEAQ (reference sequence). The CDR3, as DNA: TGTGCCAGCAGCTTTAAGGACGATCCAGCCTACAATGAGCAGTTCTTC. Its translation is CASSFKDDPAYNEQFF.

This clonotype was observed at least ten times. In DNA form, the CDR3 reads TGTGCCACCAGTGACATAACTAGCGGCTCCTACAATGAGCAGTTCTTC. This sequence encodes CATSDITSGSYNEQFF. The chain is built from TRBV24-1 and TRBJ2-1; TRBD2 matches 8 bases. The V gene's germline CDR1 is KGHDR and CDR2 SFDVKD. This CDR3 spans 16 amino acids. After removal of 4 bases from V and 0 bases from J, the junction contained 4 bases not matched to a gene.

V and J are TRBV12-3 or TRBV12-4 and TRBJ2-3; 11 positions match TRBD2. The junction had 7 bases not matched to a gene; V was cut back by 6 bases and J by 2 bases. The CDR3 is made up of 16 amino acids. CDR3 sequence (DNA): TGTGCCAGCAGGGCCGGACTAGCGGGCCCCACAGATACGCAGTATTTT. This encodes CASRAGLAGPTDTQYF.

This clonotype showed up just a few times. In DNA form, the CDR3 reads TGTGCCAGCAGCCATATTATGACAGTCAACACTGAAGCTTTCTTT. This translates into CASSHIMTVNTEAFF. The rearrangement links TRBV11-2 to TRBJ1-1; a weak D match, TRBD1 (5 bases). Trimming took 5 bases from V and 2 from J, leaving 15 bases between them. The length of the CDR3 is 15 residues. In germline, CDR1 is SGHAT, CDR2 FQNNGV.

This clonotype was seen only a few times. The chain has TRBV5-6 and TRBJ2-1; perhaps D is TRBD1 or TRBD2 (6 bases each). There are 15 residues in the CDR3. CDR1 and CDR2 (germline): SGHDT, YYEEEE. The V and J ends lost 5 bases and 2 bases respectively, with 14 bases between them. CDR3 nucleotides: TGTGCCAGCAGATCCCGCGGGACACCCTACAATGAGCAGTTCTTC. It translates to CASRSRGTPYNEQFF. The whole variable domain, filled in from reference TRBV5-6 and TRBJ2-1, reads DAGVTQSPTHLIKTRGQQVTLRCSPKSGHDTVSWYQQALGQGPQFIFQYYEEEERQRGNFPDRFSGHQFPNYSSELNVNALLLGDSALYLCASRSRGTPYNEQFFGPGTRLTVL.

As for this clonotype: This clone may be a read error of a much larger clone one base away. As the CDR3 is not closed by the conserved phenylalanine or tryptophan, this likely results from a read error. The chain employs TRBV5-5 and TRBJ1-1, with D tentatively TRBD1 (6 bases). V was trimmed by 3 bases and J by 0 bases, leaving 15 bases between them. The CDR3 is 16 residues long. Germline CDR1 is SGHKS and CDR2 is YYEKEE (reference sequence). CDR3 sequence: CASSSRLQGLNTEAFS. CDR3 DNA sequence: TGTGCCAGCAGCTCTCGATTACAGGGCCTGAACACTGAAGCTTTCTCT.

This clonotype was observed at least ten times. The chain joins TRBV21-1 to TRBJ2-3; TRBD1 reflects the table's D call only, with no check against the DNA. TRBV21-1 is assigned pseudogene status. This CDR3 comprises 16 residues. The CDR3 sequence is CASSKARGGTRDTQYF. As DNA, the CDR3 is TGTGCCAGCAGCAAAGCACGGGGCGGGACACGAGATACGCAGTATTTT.

This clonotype has only a few counts. J is TRBJ2-7 and V is TRBV7-9, with D maybe TRBD1 (6 bases). Deletions cut 2 bases from V and 1 base from J, with 9 bases between. Germline V CDR1 and CDR2: SEHNR, FQNEAQ (reference sequence). CDR3 length equals 14 residues. CDR3 sequence: CASSLNRESYEQYF. CDR3 DNA sequence: TGTGCCAGCAGCTTAAACAGGGAGTCCTACGAGCAGTACTTC.

The sample holds many counts of this clonotype. The chain is built from TRBV10-1 and TRBJ2-1; D is ambiguous. CDR1 and CDR2 from the germline V gene are WNHNN and SYGVQD (reference sequence). Trimming left V 5 bases short and J 7 bases short, with 9 bases between. The CDR3 is 12 amino acids. DNA for the CDR3: TGCGCCAGCAGTAGGATCGAGAATGAGCAGTTCTTC. As protein: CASSRIENEQFF.

This clonotype was counted many times. The chain uses TRBV29-1 and TRBJ2-4; possible D gene TRBD2, 6 bases. V was clipped by 7 bases and J by 0 bases, with 10 bases between them. The length of the CDR3 is 13 residues. Looked up from germline, CDR1 is SQVTM and CDR2 is ANQGSEA. CDR3 bases: TGCAGCGGGCTTAGCGGAGCCAAAAACATTCAGTACTTC. It translates to CSGLSGAKNIQYF.

Ten or more counts support this clonotype. The CDR3 sequence is CASSYVQGSVNSPLHF. The CDR3 DNA reads TGTGCCAGCAGTTACGTACAGGGCTCCGTTAATTCACCCCTCCACTTT. The V and J genes are TRBV6-5 and TRBJ1-6, with D maybe TRBD1 (6 bases). This CDR3 has 16 amino acids. CDR1 is MNHEY, CDR2 SVGAGI, per germline. Trimming removed 2 bases at V and 6 bases at J, with 14 bases between.

In its sample, this clonotype was seen a few times. The chain uses TRBV6-1 and TRBJ1-2; 9 nucleotides agree with TRBD1. This CDR3 has 15 residues. Looked up from germline, CDR1 is MNHNS and CDR2 is SASEGT. V was clipped by 6 bases and J by 4 bases; unmatched bases: 9. The CDR3 protein is CASRNSGTGSYGYTF. CDR3 DNA sequence: TGTGCCAGCAGAAATTCCGGGACAGGGAGCTATGGCTACACCTTC.

This clonotype was detected many times. The genes are TRBV4-1 and TRBJ1-5, with TRBD1 matching over 7 bases. The CDR3 contains 15 residues. Unmatched junction bases numbered 3, after V lost 0 bases and J lost 4 bases. Per the germline V gene, CDR1 is MGHRA and CDR2 is YSYEKL. The CDR3 DNA sequence: TGCGCCAGCAGCCAAGATCAGGACAGGAATCAGCCCCAGCATTTT. It encodes CASSQDQDRNQPQHF.

This clonotype has a count of ten or more. The genes are TRBV29-1 and TRBJ2-5; TRBD2 matches 12 bases. Germline CDR1 SQVTM, CDR2 ANQGSEA. This CDR3 spans 13 amino acids. The V gene end was trimmed by 7 bases and the J gene end by 5 bases; junction bases not matched to a gene: 5. Here the CDR3 DNA reads TGCAGCGCACGACTAGCGGGAGCGGAGACCCAGTACTTC. Its protein product is CSARLAGAETQYF.

This clonotype came up many times. This chain uses TRBV5-1 with TRBJ1-1; the match to TRBD1 covers 10 bases. The trim removed 4 bases at V and 0 bases at J, leaving 3 bases unmatched. The CDR3 loop spans 15 amino acids. Germline V lookup: CDR1 SGHRS, CDR2 YFSETQ. CDR3 in amino acids: CASSVGTGVNTEAFF. The CDR3 DNA is TGCGCCAGCAGCGTCGGGACAGGGGTGAACACTGAAGCTTTCTTT. The full variable domain, with the rest looked up from reference TRBV5-1 and TRBJ1-1, is KAGVTQTPRYLIKTRGQQVTLSCSPISGHRSVSWYQQTPGQGLQFLFEYFSETQRNKGNFPGRFSGRQFSNSRSEMNVSTLELGDSALYLCASSVGTGVNTEAFFGQGTRLTVV.

This clonotype was counted many times. This sequence joins TRBV5-6 and TRBJ2-7; D unresolved. V shed 1 base and J shed 5 bases, with 7 bases lying between them. Germline lookup yields CDR1 SGHDT and CDR2 YYEEEE. This CDR3 spans 12 amino acids. CDR3 sequence: CASSLKGNEQYV. The DNA of the CDR3 is TGTGCCAGCAGCTTGAAGGGAAACGAGCAGTACGTC.

Ten or more counts support this clonotype. The chain uses TRBV20-1 and TRBJ2-2; 7 nucleotides agree with TRBD1. The CDR3 extends over 14 amino acids. Germline trimming cut 3 bases from V and 8 bases from J; bases unmatched to any gene: 9. Germline CDR1 DFQATT, CDR2 SNEGSKA (reference sequence). CDR3 DNA sequence: TGCAGTGCTAGTGCCACAGGGGCGGCAGGGGAGCTGTTTTTT. Its protein is CSASATGAAGELFF.

This clonotype has ten or more counts. V usage is TRBV13 and J usage is TRBJ2-3; D not certain. The CDR3 has 13 residues. Germline V gene lookup returns CDR1 PRHDT and CDR2 FYEKMQ (reference sequence). V was pared by 1 base and J by 4 bases, with 6 bases between. In DNA, the CDR3 is TGTGCCAGCAGCTTAGTCCCCTCAGATACGCAGTATTTT. This gives the protein CASSLVPSDTQYF.

This clonotype was seen many times. This chain connects TRBV20-1 to TRBJ1-1, with D uncertain. In germline, CDR1 is DFQATT, CDR2 SNEGSKA (reference sequence). This CDR3 is 15 amino acids long. The V end lost 0 bases, the J end lost 1 base, and 12 bases lay between the germline ends. The CDR3 DNA reads TGCAGTGCTAGAGATTGGTCCAGATCGAACACTGAAGCTTTCTTT. This sequence encodes CSARDWSRSNTEAFF.

The genes are TRBV6-1 and TRBJ1-2, with D uncertain. With 6 bases removed from V and 1 base from J, the gap between germline ends came to 15 bases. Germline V CDR1 and CDR2: MNHNS, SASEGT. There are 15 residues in the CDR3. The CDR3 here is CASSSRNELNYGYTF. CDR3 DNA sequence: TGTGCCAGCAGCTCACGGAATGAGCTTAACTATGGCTACACCTTC.

This chain links TRBV6-1 with TRBJ1-1; D unclear. The CDR3 runs 13 residues. Trimming took off 7 bases at V and 3 bases at J, with 12 bases between the two ends. CDR1 and CDR2 from the germline V gene are MNHNS and SASEGT. Here the CDR3 DNA reads TGTGCCAGCACCCGACGGGGTTACACTGAAGCTTTCTTT. This translates into CASTRRGYTEAFF.

This clonotype was seen ten or more times. The chain links TRBV5-5 to TRBJ2-1, with D perhaps TRBD1 or TRBD2 (5 bases each). This CDR3 has 15 residues. The V end lost 4 bases, the J end lost 5 bases, and 16 bases lay between the germline ends. CDR1 is SGHKS, CDR2 YYEKEE, per germline (reference sequence). CDR3 nucleotide sequence: TGTGCCAGCAGCCGGGGCTATTTAGCGAACAATGAGCAGTTCTTC. It specifies CASSRGYLANNEQFF.

The rearrangement uses TRBV12-3 or TRBV12-4 and TRBJ1-4; TRBD1 might be the D (5 bases). The CDR3 has 13 amino acids. Trimming took off 5 bases at V and 8 bases at J, with 12 bases between the two ends. CDR3 loop: CASSGDDREKLFF. DNA for the CDR3: TGTGCCAGCAGTGGGGACGATAGAGAAAAACTGTTTTTT.

This clonotype has a count of ten or more. This chain joins TRBV11-2 and TRBJ2-5, with D uncertain. V shed 5 bases and J shed 4 bases, with 14 bases lying between them. CDR1 SGHAT and CDR2 FQNNGV come from the germline V gene. The CDR3 is made up of 14 amino acids. The CDR3 coding sequence is TGTGCCAGCAGCCTACACCACGAAGGAGAGACCCAGTACTTC. This sequence encodes CASSLHHEGETQYF.

This clonotype appeared a few times. The V and J genes are TRBV12-3 or TRBV12-4 and TRBJ1-1; 7 nucleotides line up with TRBD1. There are 13 residues in the CDR3. V gave up 6 bases and J gave up 7 bases; unmatched junction bases: 8. CDR3 sequence reads: CASRPRGGSEAFF. CDR3 DNA: TGTGCCAGCAGGCCCAGGGGGGGAAGTGAAGCTTTCTTT.